Listed below are T cell receptor beta chains from one sample, sequenced in a study of blood T cell repertoires in COVID-19. The table came from immunoSEQ multiplex PCR; TCRdb's copy has only in-frame clones and leaves some out. The sample shows 150,000 to 200,000 clones, around nine tenths of them seen only once. The sequencing sample was made of peripheral blood. Receptors originate from a human donor in a cohort sampled during active COVID-19. The CDR3 runs from the conserved cysteine through the conserved F or W. The D gene is left open where the match is weak. Size tells how often a clone was seen (once, few, many) or the class of an expanded clone, and some rows leave it out.

CDR3 DNA | CDR3 protein | D gene | J gene | clone size | V gene
TGTGCCAGCAGCTTAGGACTGGACACCAAAAACATTCAGTACTTC | CASSLGLDTKNIQYF | - | TRBJ2-4 | - | TRBV7-9
TGTGCCAGCAGCTTTTATCCACCGTTGTCAACAGGTAGCTCCTACGAGCAGTACTTC | CASSFYPPLSTGSSYEQYF | - | TRBJ2-7 | - | TRBV7-7
TGCGCCAGCAGCGAAACGGCTGGAAACACCATATATTTT | CASSETAGNTIYF | - | TRBJ1-3 | - | TRBV5-1
TGTGCCAGCAGTTACAGGACAGGGGCTGGTTCACCCCTCCACTTT | CASSYRTGAGSPLHF | TRBD1 | TRBJ1-6 | - | TRBV6-2/TRBV6-3
TGTGCCACCAGCAGGCCCGATAGCGGGAGGCGCTACAATGAGCAGTTCTTC | CATSRPDSGRRYNEQFF | TRBD2 | TRBJ2-1 | - | TRBV15
TGCGCCAGCAGCTTGGCTAGGGCTAGCGGAGAAGAGACCCAGTACTTC | CASSLARASGEETQYF | TRBD2 | TRBJ2-5 | - | TRBV5-1
TGCGCCAGCAGCGCCGGAGCGGGCGTATGGAGGTCCTACGAGCAGTACTTC | CASSAGAGVWRSYEQYF | - | TRBJ2-7 | - | TRBV5-1
TGTGCCAGCAGTTACTCTAGCGGGAACGAGCAGTACTTC | CASSYSSGNEQYF | TRBD2 | TRBJ2-7 | few | TRBV6-5
TGTGCCAGCAGTTTACTCCCTATAGTACCTGGCACAGATACGCAGTATTTT | CASSLLPIVPGTDTQYF | - | TRBJ2-3 | once | TRBV27
TGTGCCAGCAGCCGCGACAGGAGCTTGGGTGAAGCTTTCTTT | CASSRDRSLGEAFF | - | TRBJ1-1 | - | TRBV11-2
TGTGCCAGCAGTGACTCGCGGGAGGGGACAGATACGCAGTATTTT | CASSDSREGTDTQYF | TRBD2 | TRBJ2-3 | once | TRBV6-4
TGCGCCAGCAGTCCCGGGACAGGGGTCGGGGGCAATCAGCCCCAGCATTTT | CASSPGTGVGGNQPQHF | TRBD1 | TRBJ1-5 | - | TRBV5-1
TGCGCCAGCAGCCAAATGGGACAACCCAGAGGCTACACCTTC | CASSQMGQPRGYTF | - | TRBJ1-2 | - | TRBV4-1
TGCGCCAGCAGCTCCGTCGGGACAGGGTTCGCGTGGTCTGGGGCCAACGTCCTGACTTTC | CASSSVGTGFAWSGANVLTF | TRBD1 | TRBJ2-6 | - | TRBV5-1
TGTGCCAGCAGTTTATCCCCGGGACTAGCGGGTCAAGAGACCCAGTACTTC | CASSLSPGLAGQETQYF | TRBD2 | TRBJ2-5 | - | TRBV27
TGTGCCAGCGGGGCTAGGGGATACACCGGGGAGCTGTTTTTT | CASGARGYTGELFF | - | TRBJ2-2 | - | TRBV11-2
TGTGCCAGCAATCCGTGGACAGGGGAATCCTACGAGCAGTACTTC | CASNPWTGESYEQYF | TRBD1 | TRBJ2-7 | - | TRBV28
TGCGCCAGCAGCTTAGCGGACCCTAGCACAGATACGCAGTATTTT | CASSLADPSTDTQYF | - | TRBJ2-3 | - | TRBV5-1
TGTGCCAGCAGAGTGGAGGGCTTCGATTATGGCTACACCTTC | CASRVEGFDYGYTF | - | TRBJ1-2 | - | TRBV7-2
TGTGCCAGCAGCCCAGGGATGGGATTAAGGCAGCCCCAGCATTTT | CASSPGMGLRQPQHF | - | TRBJ1-5 | - | TRBV3-1/TRBV3-2
TGTGCCAGCAGCTTATCCAACAACAGGGGGCGTACCTATGGCTACACCTTC | CASSLSNNRGRTYGYTF | TRBD1 | TRBJ1-2 | - | TRBV7-8
TGTGCCAGCGGTACCGCGGGGCGCTACGAGCAGTACTTC | CASGTAGRYEQYF | - | TRBJ2-7 | - | TRBV6-5
TGTGCCAGCAGCGCCGGGGCGGGGCTAGCGGTCTACAATGAGCAGTTCTTC | CASSAGAGLAVYNEQFF | TRBD2 | TRBJ2-1 | - | TRBV9
TGTGCCAGCAGCCAAGCGGGGGTGAGCAACTATGGCTACACCTTC | CASSQAGVSNYGYTF | - | TRBJ1-2 | - | TRBV3-1/TRBV3-2
TGTGCCAGCAGCTTATACCGGGGGACAGGGGCGTATGGCTACACCTTC | CASSLYRGTGAYGYTF | TRBD1 | TRBJ1-2 | - | TRBV7-2
TGTGCCAGCAGGCAAACGTGGACTAGCGTATCGCGGAATGAGCAGTTCTTC | CASRQTWTSVSRNEQFF | TRBD2 | TRBJ2-1 | - | TRBV2
TGTGCCAGTAGTATGGGTGAGGGACAGTTGACAGATACGCAGTATTTT | CASSMGEGQLTDTQYF | TRBD1 | TRBJ2-3 | once | TRBV19
TGTGCCAGCAGCCAAGCGAACAGGCCCCCCTACGAGCAGTACTTC | CASSQANRPPYEQYF | - | TRBJ2-7 | - | TRBV14
TGTGCCAGCAGCGCCGGGACAGGTCTTATTGAAGCTTTCTTT | CASSAGTGLIEAFF | TRBD1 | TRBJ1-1 | - | TRBV9
TGTGCCAGCAGCCTGGGACAGGGAGGCTACACCTTC | CASSLGQGGYTF | TRBD1 | TRBJ1-2 | once | TRBV7-9
TGTGCCAGCTCACCAGGTCGCCAGGGGGTTACCTATGGCTACACCTTC | CASSPGRQGVTYGYTF | TRBD1 | TRBJ1-2 | - | TRBV18
TGTGCCAGCAGCTTAGCGACTAGCGGATACACCGGGGAGCTGTTTTTT | CASSLATSGYTGELFF | TRBD2 | TRBJ2-2 | - | TRBV7-9
TGTGCCAGCAGCCAAACATTCGCGGGAGGGGGGGAGCAGTACTTC | CASSQTFAGGGEQYF | TRBD2 | TRBJ2-7 | - | TRBV3-1/TRBV3-2
TGTGCCAGCAGCCACCTAATCCACGAGCAGTACTTC | CASSHLIHEQYF | - | TRBJ2-7 | - | TRBV7-9
TGCAGCGTTTCCCTTAGACTAGCGGGGGGGGCCGAGCAGTACTTC | CSVSLRLAGGAEQYF | TRBD2 | TRBJ2-7 | - | TRBV29-1
TGCAGCGCACGACAGGGGGGCTCCTACGAGCAGTACTTC | CSARQGGSYEQYF | TRBD1 | TRBJ2-7 | - | TRBV29-1
TGTGCCAGCAGTGACTCAGCCTACGAGCAGTACTTC | CASSDSAYEQYF | - | TRBJ2-7 | - | TRBV2
TGTGCCAGCAGCCAAGCACTAGCGGGATTGCAGACCCAGTACTTC | CASSQALAGLQTQYF | TRBD2 | TRBJ2-5 | - | TRBV3-1/TRBV3-2
TGTGCCAGCAGCTTGGGTATAGCGGGAGGGAATGCACAAGAGACCCAGTACTTC | CASSLGIAGGNAQETQYF | TRBD2 | TRBJ2-5 | - | TRBV5-4
TGTGCCAGTGGAGGACCCGGCCAAGAGACCCAGTACTTC | CASGGPGQETQYF | - | TRBJ2-5 | - | TRBV5-5
TGTGCCAGCAGCTTCGAAGCTTCCGGGACAGGCAAGCTCCAAGTACTAGCGGGGGAGCAGTTCTTC | CASSFEASGTGKLQVLAGEQFF | TRBD2 | TRBJ2-1 | - | TRBV7-6
TGTGCCACCAGTGCGGGGGGCACAGATACGCAGTATTTT | CATSAGGTDTQYF | TRBD2 | TRBJ2-3 | - | TRBV15
TGTGCCAGCAGCCCCTGGGGCCTGGCGGAGAACTCCTACGAGCAGTACTTC | CASSPWGLAENSYEQYF | - | TRBJ2-7 | - | TRBV14
TGCGCCAGCAGTGACCAGGGCGAGGATAATACGCAGTATTTT | CASSDQGEDNTQYF | - | TRBJ2-3 | - | TRBV10-1
TGTGCCAGCAGCGTAGGGTTAAAAGCCCCTAATGAAAAACTGTTTTTT | CASSVGLKAPNEKLFF | - | TRBJ1-4 | once | TRBV9
TGTGCCAGCAGTTACACTGGACTAGCGGGGATCCAAGAGACCCAGTACTTC | CASSYTGLAGIQETQYF | TRBD2 | TRBJ2-5 | - | TRBV6-2/TRBV6-3
TGTGCCAGCAGCTCAAACAGGGGGCATTACGAGCAGTACTTC | CASSSNRGHYEQYF | TRBD1 | TRBJ2-7 | - | TRBV7-2
TGTGCCAGTAGTATAGGCGGGGGGGGCACAGATACGCAGTATTTT | CASSIGGGGTDTQYF | TRBD2 | TRBJ2-3 | - | TRBV19
TGTGCCATCAGCTCACCGCGGGGTGGGGGGTACGAGCAGTACTTC | CAISSPRGGGYEQYF | - | TRBJ2-7 | - | TRBV10-3
TGTGCCACCAAGTCACTAGCGGGGGTGGGATACAATGAGCAGTTCTTC | CATKSLAGVGYNEQFF | TRBD2 | TRBJ2-1 | - | TRBV5-4
TGTGCCAGCAGCAAGGACAGTAACGAGCAGTACTTC | CASSKDSNEQYF | - | TRBJ2-7 | - | TRBV2
TGCGCCAGCAGTCGAGGACAAGCCGGTGGAAACACCATATATTTT | CASSRGQAGGNTIYF | - | TRBJ1-3 | - | TRBV4-3
TGTGCCAGTAGTATACATGGACTAGACGAAAACACCGGGGAGCTGTTTTTT | CASSIHGLDENTGELFF | TRBD2 | TRBJ2-2 | - | TRBV19
TGTGCCAGCAGCCAACAGACTAGCGGTAGCACAGATACGCAGTATTTT | CASSQQTSGSTDTQYF | TRBD2 | TRBJ2-3 | - | TRBV4-2
TGTGCCAGCAGTTCCCAGAGGCAAAGACAGCCCCAGCATTTT | CASSSQRQRQPQHF | - | TRBJ1-5 | - | TRBV2
TGTGCCAGCAGCTTGGTCTTGGCGGGACCCCTCTTATTATACAATGAGCAGTTCTTC | CASSLVLAGPLLLYNEQFF | - | TRBJ2-1 | - | TRBV5-6
TGTGCCAGCAGCCGGGACAGGGAAAGGCTCCTCCACTTT | CASSRDRERLLHF | TRBD1 | TRBJ1-6 | - | TRBV2
TGTGCCAGCAGCTTCGGCGGGGAACGCTACGAGCAGTACTTC | CASSFGGERYEQYF | - | TRBJ2-7 | - | TRBV13